Listed below are T cell receptor beta chains from one sample, sequenced in a study of shared clonotypes between healthy human individuals. Method: immunoSEQ multiplex PCR; TCRdb's copy keeps in-frame clones and lacks some. The repertoire has 550,000 to 700,000 clones, more than 70% of them found once; the top ten carry roughly 1.9%. Sequencing was done on a sample of memory CD4+ T cells sorted from blood. Receptor source: a woman aged 30 to 39 in good health. Each CDR3 is given with its conserved first and last residue. The D gene is left open where the match is weak. The size field is filled for only some rows; it gives once, few, many or a size class.

d_call j_call v_call clone_size cdr3_aa cdr3_nt
TRBD1 TRBJ1-2 TRBV4-1 NA CASSHLLDRGRDGYTF TGCGCCAGCAGCCACCTACTAGACAGGGGAAGAGATGGCTACACCTTC
NA TRBJ2-7 TRBV5-1 few CASSRLASDTEQYF TGCGCCAGCAGTCGCCTGGCTAGTGATACCGAGCAGTACTTC
NA TRBJ2-7 TRBV19 once CASSGHLSSYEQYF TGTGCCAGTAGCGGACACCTGAGCTCCTACGAGCAGTACTTC
NA TRBJ2-5 TRBV27 NA CASSKGTITETQYF TGTGCCAGCAGCAAAGGGACAATCACTGAGACCCAGTACTTC
NA TRBJ2-2 TRBV11-2 NA CASSLNRDPSYGELFF TGTGCCAGCAGCTTGAATCGAGACCCCTCTTATGGGGAGCTGTTTTTT
NA TRBJ2-5 TRBV7-9 NA CASSHDSKRGETQYF TGTGCCAGCAGTCACGACAGCAAGAGGGGAGAGACCCAGTACTTC
NA TRBJ2-5 TRBV30 NA CAWTRQGTGEQYF TGTGCCTGGACACGCCAGGGAACGGGGGAGCAGTACTTC
TRBD2 TRBJ2-5 TRBV6-1 NA CASSFGSGKETQYF TGTGCCAGCAGTTTCGGGAGCGGGAAGGAGACCCAGTACTTC
TRBD2 TRBJ2-1 TRBV7-9 NA CASSSAGYPYNEQFF TGTGCCAGCAGCTCAGCGGGATACCCCTACAATGAGCAGTTCTTC
NA TRBJ1-1 TRBV27 NA CASEPGLGRTEAFF TGTGCCAGCGAGCCGGGCCTAGGGCGCACTGAAGCTTTCTTT
NA TRBJ1-3 TRBV30 NA CAWASTGNTIYF TGTGCCTGGGCCTCCACAGGAAACACCATATATTTT
TRBD2 TRBJ2-7 TRBV7-3 NA CASSFGGSQTYEQYF TGTGCCAGCAGCTTTGGCGGGAGCCAAACCTACGAGCAGTACTTC
NA TRBJ2-3 TRBV28 once CASSLPGTDTQYF TGTGCCAGCAGCCTTCCGGGCACAGATACGCAGTATTTT
TRBD2 TRBJ2-3 TRBV7-9 NA CASSGGLAGRDTQYF TGTGCCAGCAGTGGGGGACTAGCGGGACGGGATACGCAGTATTTT
TRBD1 TRBJ2-7 TRBV28 NA CASRGYRGGEQYF TGTGCCAGCAGAGGTTACAGGGGTGGCGAGCAGTACTTC
TRBD1 TRBJ2-1 TRBV6-5 NA CASRTGVHEQFF TGTGCCAGCAGGACAGGGGTCCATGAGCAGTTCTTC
NA TRBJ1-5 TRBV11-2 NA CASSLEPGYNQPQHF TGTGCCAGCAGCTTAGAACCAGGGTATAATCAGCCCCAGCATTTT
TRBD2 TRBJ2-1 TRBV10-3 NA CAISESMASGDDNEQFF TGTGCCATCAGTGAGTCGATGGCTAGCGGGGACGACAATGAGCAGTTCTTC
TRBD2 TRBJ2-1 TRBV7-9 NA CASSLGGLATQQFF TGTGCCAGCAGCTTGGGGGGACTAGCCACCCAGCAGTTCTTC
TRBD1 TRBJ2-7 TRBV7-8 NA CASSARQGWSFYEQYF TGTGCCAGCAGCGCCAGACAGGGGTGGTCGTTCTACGAGCAGTACTTC
NA TRBJ2-6 TRBV5-8 NA CASSLAGTGANVLTF TGTGCCAGCAGCTTGGCGGGGACTGGGGCCAACGTCCTGACTTTC
TRBD1 TRBJ2-3 TRBV2 NA CASSVPGQGGWGTDTQYF TGTGCCAGCAGCGTCCCGGGACAGGGGGGGTGGGGCACAGATACGCAGTATTTT
NA TRBJ2-7 TRBV12-5 once CASGSPDRRSSYEQYF TGTGCTAGTGGTTCCCCGGACAGAAGGAGCTCCTACGAGCAGTACTTC
NA TRBJ2-7 TRBV27 NA CATSPPELEQYF TGTGCCACCTCGCCCCCGGAGCTAGAGCAGTACTTC
TRBD1 TRBJ2-3 TRBV27 many CASSSHRGRTDTQYF TGTGCCAGCAGTTCCCACAGGGGACGTACAGATACGCAGTATTTT
NA TRBJ1-1 TRBV9 few CASSPQGWGNTEAFF TGTGCCAGCAGCCCACAGGGTTGGGGGAACACTGAAGCTTTCTTT
NA TRBJ2-3 TRBV5-4 NA CASSSPGWTDTQYF TGTGCCAGCAGCTCCCCCGGATGGACAGATACGCAGTATTTT
NA TRBJ1-5 TRBV6-5 NA CASRGGLSQPQHF TGTGCCAGCAGGGGGGGGCTGAGTCAGCCCCAGCATTTT
TRBD1 TRBJ2-1 TRBV5-1 NA CASAGQGVLDEQFF TGCGCCAGCGCCGGACAGGGGGTACTCGATGAGCAGTTCTTC
NA TRBJ1-1 TRBV5-6 NA CASSRGRDREAFF TGTGCCAGCAGCCGCGGGCGGGATAGGGAAGCTTTCTTT
TRBD1 TRBJ1-2 TRBV28 NA CASGDRGLPNYGYTF TGTGCCAGCGGGGACAGGGGGTTGCCTAACTATGGCTACACCTTC
NA TRBJ2-5 TRBV5-4 few CASSLAGDYQETQYF TGTGCCAGCAGCTTGGCAGGGGACTACCAAGAGACCCAGTACTTC
NA TRBJ1-5 TRBV2 NA CASSGDPWAGGGYQPQHF TGTGCCAGCAGTGGGGACCCCTGGGCGGGAGGGGGATATCAGCCCCAGCATTTT
NA TRBJ1-1 TRBV6-1 NA CASRETGNTEAFF TGTGCCAGCAGAGAAACAGGGAACACTGAAGCTTTCTTT
TRBD2 TRBJ2-2 TRBV18 NA CASSPKIAGESGELFF TGTGCCAGCTCACCAAAGATAGCGGGAGAGTCCGGGGAGCTGTTTTTT
TRBD1 TRBJ2-7 TRBV28 many CAVTKQGASYEQYF TGTGCCGTAACAAAACAGGGGGCCTCCTACGAGCAGTACTTC
NA TRBJ1-1 TRBV5-1 once CASSLVPFSNTEAFF TGCGCCAGCAGCTTGGTTCCGTTCAGCAACACTGAAGCTTTCTTT
TRBD2 TRBJ2-5 TRBV29-1 NA CSKRTSGEGTQYF TGCAGCAAAAGGACTAGCGGCGAAGGGACCCAGTACTTC
TRBD2 TRBJ2-7 TRBV10-3 NA CAISLTSGRSLSYEQYF TGTGCCATCAGTTTAACTAGCGGGAGGTCCCTCTCCTACGAGCAGTACTTC
NA TRBJ2-1 TRBV10-3 NA CAISEANEQFF TGTGCCATCAGTGAAGCCAATGAGCAGTTCTTC
TRBD1 TRBJ2-7 TRBV5-1 NA CASRRATGGDYEQYF TGCGCCAGCAGACGCGCGACAGGGGGGGACTACGAGCAGTACTTC
NA TRBJ1-3 TRBV6-5 NA CASSYREETSGNTIYF TGTGCCAGCAGTTACCGAGAAGAAACCTCTGGAAACACCATATATTTT
NA TRBJ2-4 TRBV10-2 NA CASSAGGKNIQYF TGCGCCAGCAGTGCTGGGGGCAAAAACATTCAGTACTTC
TRBD2 TRBJ2-1 TRBV6-5 NA CASSYSWTSGGSEQFF TGTGCCAGCAGTTACTCTTGGACTAGCGGGGGGAGTGAGCAGTTCTTC
NA TRBJ2-7 TRBV6-1 few CASSARGESYEQYF TGTGCCAGCAGTGCCAGGGGGGAATCCTACGAGCAGTACTTC
NA TRBJ2-3 TRBV19 NA CASGLRSLRAGSTDTQYF TGTGCCAGCGGCCTTAGGTCCCTGAGGGCAGGGAGCACAGATACGCAGTATTTT
NA TRBJ2-3 TRBV5-1 NA CASSFGQMDTQYF TGCGCCAGCAGCTTTGGACAAATGGATACGCAGTATTTT
NA TRBJ1-5 TRBV11-2 once CASSFVMGSNQPQHF TGTGCCAGCAGCTTTGTGATGGGTAGCAATCAGCCCCAGCATTTT
TRBD1 TRBJ1-1 TRBV5-4 NA CASSGTGGTEAFF TGTGCCAGCAGCGGAACAGGGGGCACTGAAGCTTTCTTT
TRBD2 TRBJ2-7 TRBV6-1 once CASLTSGTIYEQYF TGTGCCAGCTTGACTAGCGGGACCATCTACGAGCAGTACTTC
TRBD1 TRBJ1-5 TRBV11-3 few CASSRTGPNQPQHF TGTGCCAGCAGTAGGACAGGGCCGAATCAGCCCCAGCATTTT
NA TRBJ2-7 TRBV18 NA CASSQSPRGSYEQYF TGTGCCAGCTCACAATCACCCAGGGGTTCCTACGAGCAGTACTTC
NA TRBJ2-1 TRBV5-1 few CASSLDSSSYNEQFF TGCGCCAGCAGTTTAGACAGCAGCTCCTACAATGAGCAGTTCTTC
TRBD1 TRBJ2-7 TRBV7-8 NA CASSSTGTGGSPYEQYF TGTGCCAGCAGCTCTACCGGGACAGGGGGTTCCCCCTACGAGCAGTACTTC
NA TRBJ2-3 TRBV29-1 NA CSVSSGTSTDTQYF TGCAGCGTATCCAGCGGAACTAGCACAGATACGCAGTATTTT
NA TRBJ1-4 TRBV5-1 medium-sized CASSLGQINEKLFF TGCGCCAGCAGCTTGGGACAGATCAATGAAAAACTGTTTTTT
NA TRBJ2-7 TRBV6-1 NA CASSGLVSSYEQYF TGTGCCAGCAGCGGCTTAGTTAGCTCCTACGAGCAGTACTTC
NA TRBJ1-2 TRBV11-3 NA CASSNASMVQEPNYGYTF TGTGCCAGCAGCAACGCAAGTATGGTCCAGGAGCCTAACTATGGCTACACCTTC
NA TRBJ1-5 TRBV7-4 many CASKGGTGSNQPQHF TGTGCCAGCAAAGGGGGGACCGGTAGCAATCAGCCCCAGCATTTT
NA TRBJ1-2 TRBV5-1 NA CASSVSGASRGYTF TGCGCCAGCAGCGTATCGGGGGCCTCTCGAGGCTACACCTTC